This section outlines one T cell receptor beta chain sequence together with its context. The antigen remains undetermined. The data belong to a study of CD8 T cells in ankylosing spondylitis. Study results and caveats: Seemingly characteristic of ankylosing spondylitis blood was a TCR beta motif consisting of several highly homologous variants.

The CDR3 covers 15 residues. The germline gives CDR1 SEHNR, CDR2 FQNEAQ (reference sequence). Preparation of TCR beta libraries was done by quantitative 5'-RACE with molecular barcodes. TCRdb analysed the 5' RACE reads with MiXCR anew, one entry per CDR3 protein. The table records around 140,000 distinct CDR3 sequences, roughly 11% of them present only once. The V gene is TRBV7-9, the J gene TRBJ2-7, with a tentative D call TRBD1 (6 bases). Sequences were obtained from blood, either unsorted or a sorted T cell fraction (not recorded which). This receptor was obtained from a female donor with ankylosing spondylitis or in good health (not recorded which). The CDR3 DNA is TGTGCTTCTGGGGGCCCCCAATCGCCCTCCTACGAGCAGTACTTC. Protein sequence: CASGGPQSPSYEQYF.